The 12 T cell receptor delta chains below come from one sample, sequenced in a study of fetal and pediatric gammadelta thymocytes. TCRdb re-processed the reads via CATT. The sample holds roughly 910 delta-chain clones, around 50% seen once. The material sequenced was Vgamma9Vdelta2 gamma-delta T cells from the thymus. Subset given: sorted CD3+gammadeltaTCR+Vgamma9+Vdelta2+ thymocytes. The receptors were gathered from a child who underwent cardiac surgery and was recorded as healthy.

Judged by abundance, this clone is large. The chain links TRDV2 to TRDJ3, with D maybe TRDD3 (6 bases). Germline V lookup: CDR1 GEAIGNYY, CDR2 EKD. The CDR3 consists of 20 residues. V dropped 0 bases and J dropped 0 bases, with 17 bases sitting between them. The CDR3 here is CACDTAFAGASSWDTRQMFF. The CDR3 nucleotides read TGTGCCTGTGACACCGCGTTCGCTGGGGCATCCTCCTGGGACACCCGACAGATGTTTTTC.

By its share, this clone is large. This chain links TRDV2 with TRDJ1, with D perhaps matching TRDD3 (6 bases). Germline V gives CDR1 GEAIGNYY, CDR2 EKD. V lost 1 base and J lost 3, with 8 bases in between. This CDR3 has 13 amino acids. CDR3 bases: TGTGCCTGTGACACGGGATATCCCGATAAACTCATCTTT. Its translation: CACDTGYPDKLIF.

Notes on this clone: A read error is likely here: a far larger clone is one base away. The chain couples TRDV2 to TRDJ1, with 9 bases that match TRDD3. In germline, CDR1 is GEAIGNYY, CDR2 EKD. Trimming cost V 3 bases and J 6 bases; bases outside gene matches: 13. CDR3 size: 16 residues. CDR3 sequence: CACDLGGLWGINKLIF. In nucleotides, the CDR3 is TGTGCCTGTGACCTCGGGGGCCTTTGGGGGATAAATAAACTCATCTTT.

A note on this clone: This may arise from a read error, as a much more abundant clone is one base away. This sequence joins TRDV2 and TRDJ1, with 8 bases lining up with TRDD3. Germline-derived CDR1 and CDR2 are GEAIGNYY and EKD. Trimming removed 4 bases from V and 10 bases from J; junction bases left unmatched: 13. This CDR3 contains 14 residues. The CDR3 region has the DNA TGTGCCTGTGATACTTGGGGATACAGAGGGGGACTCATCTTT. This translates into CACDTWGYRGGLIF.

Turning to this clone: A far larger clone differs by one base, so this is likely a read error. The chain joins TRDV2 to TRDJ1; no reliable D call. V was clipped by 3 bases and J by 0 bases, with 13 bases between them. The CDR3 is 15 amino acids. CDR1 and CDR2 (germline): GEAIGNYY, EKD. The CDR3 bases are TGTGCCTGTGACGCCGTACCGGGGTACACCGATAAACTCATCTTT. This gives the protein CACDAVPGYTDKLIF.

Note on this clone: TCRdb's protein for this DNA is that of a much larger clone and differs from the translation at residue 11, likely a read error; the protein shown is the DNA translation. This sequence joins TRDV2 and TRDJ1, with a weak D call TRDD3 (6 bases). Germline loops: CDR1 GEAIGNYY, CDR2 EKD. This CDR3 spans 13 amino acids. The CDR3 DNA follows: TGTGCCTGTGACACGGGATATCCCGATAAACCCATCTTT. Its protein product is CACDTGYPDKPIF.

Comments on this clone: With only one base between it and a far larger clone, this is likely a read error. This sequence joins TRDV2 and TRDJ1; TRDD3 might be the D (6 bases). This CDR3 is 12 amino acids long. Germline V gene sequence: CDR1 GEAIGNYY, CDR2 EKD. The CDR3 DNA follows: TGTGCCCGTGACACCAAGGGGGGAAAACTCATCTTT. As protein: CARDTKGGKLIF.

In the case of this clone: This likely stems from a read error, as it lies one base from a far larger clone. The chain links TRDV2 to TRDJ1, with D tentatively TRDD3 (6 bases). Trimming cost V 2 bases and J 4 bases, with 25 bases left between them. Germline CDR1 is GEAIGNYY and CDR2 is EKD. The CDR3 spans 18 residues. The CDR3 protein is CACDKGNYWVKRGDKLIF. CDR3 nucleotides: TGTGCCTGTGACAAGGGAAATTACTGGGTCAAAAGGGGCGATAAACTCATCTTT.

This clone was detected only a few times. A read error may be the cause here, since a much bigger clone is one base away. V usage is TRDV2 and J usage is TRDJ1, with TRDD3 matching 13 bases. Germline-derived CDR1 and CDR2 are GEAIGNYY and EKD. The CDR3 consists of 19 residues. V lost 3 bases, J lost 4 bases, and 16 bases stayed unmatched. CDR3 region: CACDSPILGDTEGDDKLIF. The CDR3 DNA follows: TGTGCCTGTGACTCGCCCATACTGGGGGATACGGAGGGCGACGATAAACTCATCTTT.

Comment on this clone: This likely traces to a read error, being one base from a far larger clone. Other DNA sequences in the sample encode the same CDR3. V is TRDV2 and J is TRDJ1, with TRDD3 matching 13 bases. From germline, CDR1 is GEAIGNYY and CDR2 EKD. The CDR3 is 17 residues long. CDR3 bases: TGTGCATGTGACACCGGAAGCGTGGACTGGGGGATACGGGCACTCATCTTT. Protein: CACDTGSVDWGIRALIF.

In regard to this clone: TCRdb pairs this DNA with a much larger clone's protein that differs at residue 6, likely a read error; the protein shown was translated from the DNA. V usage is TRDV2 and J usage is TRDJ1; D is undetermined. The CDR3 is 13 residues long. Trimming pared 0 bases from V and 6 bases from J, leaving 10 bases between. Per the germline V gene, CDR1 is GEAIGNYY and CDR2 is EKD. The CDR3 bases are TGTGCCTGTGACACCCAGGGGCCCTATAAACTCATCTTT. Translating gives CACDTQGPYKLIF.

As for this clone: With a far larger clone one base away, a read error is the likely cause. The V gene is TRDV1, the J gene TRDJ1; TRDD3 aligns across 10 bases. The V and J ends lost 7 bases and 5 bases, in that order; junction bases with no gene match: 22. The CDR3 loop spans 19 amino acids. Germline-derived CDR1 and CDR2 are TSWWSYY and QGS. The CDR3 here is CALVSSKVLGDRVLDKLIF. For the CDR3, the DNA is TGTGCTCTTGTGAGTTCTAAGGTACTGGGGGATCGTGTTTTAGATAAACTCATCTTT.